This T cell receptor beta chain derives from a study of PD-L1 blockade in urothelial cancer. Background on the study: Timepoints chosen for blood analysis were 3 weeks (second dose) and 6 weeks after treatment start. Blood yielded a median of 141,255 T cells per sample.

Assay: immunoSEQ multiplex PCR; the TCRdb copy retains only in-frame clones and omits some. This sample carries over 45,000 clones, about 86% of them seen once, and the ten largest clones take roughly 2.9%. Samples were collected from each patient before treatment and during treatment. Each patient gave between 1 and 8 of them in total. This CDR3 spans 14 amino acids. V shed 5 bases, J shed 6 bases, and the junction held 6 bases outside the gene matches. Germline CDR1 reads SGHRS; CDR2 reads YFSETQ. The sequences come from PBMCs, collected around atezolizumab (anti-PD-L1) treatment. The rearrangement links TRBV5-1 to TRBJ1-3; 9 bases fit TRBD1. The clonotype comes from a man in his fifties or sixties with urothelial cancer. CDR3 in DNA: TGCGCCAGCAGAGAGACAGGGGGTTTAAACACCATATATTTT. Translated: CASRETGGLNTIYF.